The entry that follows covers one T cell receptor beta chain sequence. Antigen: not known. This sample was taken from a study of T cells after posttransplantation cyclophosphamide. Study outcomes and limitations: Donor CD8+ memory clones often dominated recipient blood repertoires at later times. Tissue-infiltrating T cells from skin or gut overlapped little with blood T cells. Recipient CMV seropositivity and CMV reactivation strongly tracked TRB clonality.

A marrow graft followed busulfan-fludarabine conditioning, with cyclophosphamide on days +3 and +4. This CDR3 is built from 14 residues. Germline trimming cut 6 bases from V and 7 bases from J; bases unmatched to any gene: 9. From germline, CDR1 is SNHLY and CDR2 FYNNEI. Assay: immunoSEQ multiplex PCR; the TCRdb copy retains only in-frame clones and omits some. The sample records several thousand clones, around four fifths being singletons. The V call is TRBV2, the J call TRBJ2-7, with 10 bases that match TRBD2. This material consisted of CD8+ T cells sorted from PBMCs, taken approximately 190 weeks after allogeneic stem cell transplant with posttransplant cyclophosphamide. This receptor was identified in a female patient aged 50-59 years who received an allogeneic stem cell transplant from a related donor, was CMV-positive, and had no GVHD. Part of the T cell pool may stem from the graft donor. The CDR3 is CASRFPAGGSEQYF. The CDR3 nucleotides are TGTGCCAGCAGGTTCCCAGCGGGAGGGAGTGAGCAGTACTTC.